This record covers a single T cell receptor (beta chain). The antigen remains unidentified. Germline CDR1 is SGHNT and CDR2 is YYREEE (reference sequence). The CDR3 covers 15 residues. Losses at the gene ends were 4 bases for V and 8 bases for J; bases not matched to a gene: 10. This specimen belongs to a study of T cells after posttransplantation cyclophosphamide. The naive gate required viable CD3+CD4+ or CD3+CD8+ cells with CCR7+CD45RA+CD45RO-CD95-CD27+CD28+ phenotype. Study results and caveats: Later blood repertoires were often dominated by clones from the donor CD8+ memory compartment. Recipient CMV seropositivity and CMV reactivation strongly tracked TRB clonality.

Clones were sequenced by immunoSEQ multiplex PCR, and TCRdb holds only the in-frame ones, with some missing. The sample includes approximately 28,000 clones, 85% to 95% of them seen just once. The sequence came from an older woman in good health, CMV-negative, and a related stem cell transplant donor. V is TRBV5-4 and J is TRBJ1-2, with 11 bases fitting TRBD1. Sequencing was performed on naive CD4+ T cells sorted from PBMCs. The DNA of the CDR3 is TGTGCCAGCAGCCTTACCGGGACAGGGGGGCGAGGCTACACCTTC. This codes for CASSLTGTGGRGYTF.